This T cell receptor (beta chain) appears in the sequencing data of a study of cytomegalovirus exposure and HLA in healthy donors. Whole-study context: Earlier, some 170 million T cells were analyzed, and some 120 million unique TCR beta sequences were found among them. Study conclusions and caveats: Information on immune exposure was restricted to one variable (CMV serostatus). Clonal expansion, a later analysis showed, was greater in HLA-associated TCR beta chains than in equally common others. Evidence from a later analysis indicated that most CMV-associated TCR beta chains looked HLA-restricted.

It was with 60 Vbeta and 13 Jbeta primers that the PCR ran. Generated by immunoSEQ multiplex PCR, the TCRdb table keeps only in-frame clones and is missing some. The table records 180,000 or so clones, roughly four fifths of them present only once. Remarks on this clone: What it recognizes is unknown.

The CDR3 sequence is 20 residues long. Germline trimming cut 2 bases from V and 0 bases from J; bases unmatched to any gene: 18. CDR1 is LNHDA, CDR2 SQIVND, per germline (reference sequence). This receptor was identified in a woman aged 18-30 years in good health and CMV-seropositive. The sample was PBMCs. The J gene is TRBJ2-7, the V gene TRBV19, with 8 bases aligning to TRBD1. CDR3 sequence (DNA): TGTGCCAGTAGTATAAAGCTTTCGATTGGGGGGACAGGCTACTCCTACGAGCAGTACTTC. Encoded protein: CASSIKLSIGGTGYSYEQYF.